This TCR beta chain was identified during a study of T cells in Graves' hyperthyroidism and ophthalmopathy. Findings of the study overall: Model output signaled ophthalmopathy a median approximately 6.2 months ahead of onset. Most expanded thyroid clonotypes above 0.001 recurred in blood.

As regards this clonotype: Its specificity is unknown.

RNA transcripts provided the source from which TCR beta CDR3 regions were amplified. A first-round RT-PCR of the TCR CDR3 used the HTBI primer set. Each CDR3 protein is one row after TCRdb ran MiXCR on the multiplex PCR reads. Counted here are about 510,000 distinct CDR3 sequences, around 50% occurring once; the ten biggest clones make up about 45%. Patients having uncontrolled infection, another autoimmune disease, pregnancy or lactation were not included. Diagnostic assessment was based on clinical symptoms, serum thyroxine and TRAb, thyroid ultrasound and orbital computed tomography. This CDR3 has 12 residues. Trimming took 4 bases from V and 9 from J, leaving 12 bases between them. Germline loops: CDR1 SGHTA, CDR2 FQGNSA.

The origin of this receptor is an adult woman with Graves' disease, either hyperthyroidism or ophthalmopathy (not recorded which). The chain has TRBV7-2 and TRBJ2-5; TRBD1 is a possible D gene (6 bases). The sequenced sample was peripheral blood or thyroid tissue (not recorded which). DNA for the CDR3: TGTGCCAGCAGCTGGGACCCAGGGGCCCAGTACTTC. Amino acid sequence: CASSWDPGAQYF.